This TCR beta chain was found in a study of regulatory T cells in long-lasting Graves disease. As for the study in general: With positive TSH receptor antibodies and over 5 years of antithyroid drugs, Graves' disease was considered persistent.

Findings and limits, study-wide: The study found TRBV28, TRBJ1-2 and TRBJ2-5 favored in persistent disease. Newly diagnosed patients had higher TCR diversity than persistent Graves' patients did.

CDR3 length: 17 amino acids. With V trimmed by 3 bases and J by 5 bases, 8 bases remained unmatched. Germline values: CDR1 MDHEN, CDR2 SYDVKM. Time point of the sample: persistent/refractory GD, antithyroid drugs over 5 years with positive TRAb. RNA from PBMCs was the source of the TCR library. This clonotype showed up many times. The antigen remains undetermined. Relying on iRepertoire HTBI primers and Arm-PCR of CDR3 regions, the team built TCR beta libraries. One entry per CDR3 protein, called by TCRdb with MiXCR from the multiplex PCR reads. The sample has about 470,000 distinct CDR3 sequences; 20% to 25% are singletons.

The source material was peripheral blood mononuclear cells (PBMCs), sampled when the disease was refractory, from a patient treated with antithyroid drugs. V and J are TRBV28 and TRBJ2-7, with TRBD2 matching 15 bases. The TCR was taken from a female donor with Graves disease. The chain's CDR3 is CASSLPPGLAGGDEQYF. The DNA for the CDR3 is TGTGCCAGCAGTTTGCCTCCTGGACTAGCGGGAGGGGACGAGCAGTACTTC.